These 29 T cell receptor beta chains share one sample of origin, sequenced in a study of blood T cell repertoires in COVID-19. Clones were read by immunoSEQ multiplex PCR, and TCRdb kept only the in-frame ones, dropping some. Here the sample spans some 250,000 clones, around 80% being singletons. The sequenced sample consisted of peripheral blood. The receptors shown here come from an elderly man with acute or convalescent COVID-19.

The chain has TRBV12-3 or TRBV12-4 and TRBJ2-1, with a tentative D call TRBD1 (6 bases). CDR3 length: 12 amino acids. The V end was cut by 2 bases, the J end by 9 bases, with 8 bases between. DNA for the CDR3: TGTGCCAGCAGTTTACAGGGGACTGAGCAGTTCTTC. It translates to CASSLQGTEQFF.

The genes are TRBV2 and TRBJ1-4; the match to TRBD1 covers 7 bases. V lost 6 bases, J lost 8 bases, and 6 bases stayed unmatched. Germline-derived CDR1 and CDR2 are SNHLY and FYNNEI. The CDR3 contains 13 residues. The DNA of the CDR3 is TGTGCCAGCAGGAAGGGGGCTCGGGAAAAACTGTTTTTT. Amino acid sequence: CASRKGAREKLFF.

V gene TRBV2 combines with J gene TRBJ1-5; no firm D call. V lost 0 bases and J 13 bases, leaving 16 bases between the germline ends. The CDR3 has 14 residues. The V gene's germline CDR1 is SNHLY and CDR2 FYNNEI. The CDR3 region has the DNA TGTGCCAGCAGTGAAGCGCTTAGGTGGAGGGAGCAGCATTTT. Amino acid sequence: CASSEALRWREQHF.

This rearrangement joins TRBV5-1 to TRBJ1-4, with D perhaps matching TRBD1 (5 bases). This CDR3 region has 14 residues. V was clipped by 1 base and J by 8 bases, with 12 bases between them. Germline V gene lookup returns CDR1 SGHRS and CDR2 YFSETQ. DNA of the CDR3: TGCGCCAGCAGCTTGAAGGGGCTGAACGAAAAACTGTTTTTT. This gives the protein CASSLKGLNEKLFF.

The chain carries TRBV5-1 and TRBJ2-2; D is possibly TRBD1 (6 bases). Germline V gene sequence: CDR1 SGHRS, CDR2 YFSETQ. V gave up 5 bases and J gave up 0 bases, with 11 bases separating them. This CDR3 is built from 15 residues. CDR3 nucleotide sequence: TGCGCCAGCAGACCCGGGACATCGAACACCGGGGAGCTGTTTTTT. Translated: CASRPGTSNTGELFF.

The chain has TRBV18 and TRBJ2-7; 7 bases map to TRBD1. This CDR3 has 14 amino acids. Germline CDR1 is KGHSH and CDR2 is LQKENI. V gave up 6 bases and J gave up 2 bases; unmatched junction bases: 7. The CDR3 is CASSSGQPTYEQYF. As DNA, the CDR3 is TGTGCCAGCTCCTCGGGACAGCCCACCTACGAGCAGTACTTC.

The chain employs TRBV2 and TRBJ1-1; TRBD1 aligns across 11 bases. V shed 5 bases and J 1 base; nucleotides not matched to a gene: 3. Germline V gene data show CDR1 as SNHLY and CDR2 as FYNNEI. The CDR3 is 15 residues long. CDR3 residues: CASSRDRGGNTEAFF. In nucleotides, the CDR3 is TGTGCCAGCAGTCGGGACAGGGGGGGGAACACTGAAGCTTTCTTT.

This chain uses TRBV28 with TRBJ2-7; D not certain. The germline V gene encodes CDR1 MDHEN and CDR2 SYDVKM. V dropped 7 bases and J dropped 3 bases, with 13 bases sitting between them. The CDR3 sequence is 13 residues long. The CDR3 spells CASKRRDRYEQYF. As DNA, the CDR3 is TGTGCCAGCAAAAGGAGAGATCGCTACGAGCAGTACTTC.

This clone was counted only a few times. The gene calls are TRBV7-9 and TRBJ2-3, with TRBD2 matching 16 bases. Germline CDR1 and CDR2: SEHNR and FQNEAQ (reference sequence). The CDR3 length is 18 residues. V lost 3 bases, J lost 2 bases, and 5 bases stayed unmatched. CDR3 coding DNA: TGTGCCAGCAGCTTCGGGACTAGCGGGAGGGGGTCCACAGATACGCAGTATTTT. This codes for CASSFGTSGRGSTDTQYF.

The genes are TRBV12-3 or TRBV12-4 and TRBJ2-5, with TRBD1 identical over 8 bases. This CDR3 contains 13 residues. The V gene end was trimmed by 6 bases and the J gene end by 9 bases; junction bases not matched to a gene: 9. The CDR3 bases are TGTGCCAGCAGCCTGGATGACAGGGGCGCCCAGTACTTC. It encodes CASSLDDRGAQYF.

Of note for this clone: Within the sample, other DNA sequences also encode this same CDR3. V gene TRBV4-1 combines with J gene TRBJ1-2, with TRBD1 identical over 9 bases. V was pared by 1 base and J by 5 bases, with 2 bases of the junction left unmatched. The CDR3 contains 14 residues. Per the germline V gene, CDR1 is MGHRA and CDR2 is YSYEKL. The CDR3 spells CASSQAGTGYGYTF. The CDR3 DNA follows: TGCGCCAGCAGCCAAGCCGGGACAGGGTATGGCTACACCTTC.

The chain carries TRBV4-1 and TRBJ2-6, with D perhaps TRBD1 (5 bases). Trimming took off 2 bases at V and 0 bases at J, with 20 bases between the two ends. The CDR3 consists of 20 residues. Germline CDR1 and CDR2: MGHRA and YSYEKL. The CDR3 spells CASSQNDGRGQGSGANVLTF. The CDR3 DNA reads TGCGCCAGCAGCCAAAATGACGGGCGCGGACAAGGCTCTGGGGCCAACGTCCTGACTTTC.

V and J are TRBV9 and TRBJ1-5, with a possible D match to TRBD1 (5 bases). The CDR3 is made up of 15 amino acids. V was trimmed by 0 bases and J by 2 bases, leaving 9 bases between them. Germline values: CDR1 SGDLS, CDR2 YYNGEE. The CDR3 nucleotides are TGTGCCAGCAGCGTAGGAGGGGAGGGCAATCAGCCCCAGCATTTT. It yields the protein CASSVGGEGNQPQHF. Based on the CDR3 plus reference TRBV9 and TRBJ1-5, the full variable domain is DSGVTQTPKHLITATGQRVTLRCSPRSGDLSVYWYQQSLDQGLQFLIQYYNGEERAKGNILERFSAQQFPDLHSELNLSSLELGDSALYFCASSVGGEGNQPQHFGDGTRLSIL.

The chain carries TRBV10-3 and TRBJ2-7; the D gene is possibly TRBD2 (6 bases). Germline CDR1 is ENHRY and CDR2 is SYGVKD. Trimming pared 10 bases from V and 4 bases from J, leaving 20 bases between. The CDR3 runs 14 residues. DNA of the CDR3: TGTGCCAGCGCCGGGACTCCGAATTATTACGAGCAGTACTTC. This translates into CASAGTPNYYEQYF.

The chain employs TRBV7-9 and TRBJ2-2, with 9 nucleotides matching TRBD1. CDR1 is SEHNR, CDR2 FQNEAQ, per germline (reference sequence). The CDR3 runs 15 residues. J lost 5 bases, V lost 1 base, and 2 bases had no gene match. The CDR3 DNA reads TGTGCCAGCAGCTTAGTCGGGACAGGGACCGGGGAGCTGTTTTTT. Translated: CASSLVGTGTGELFF. Filled out from reference TRBV7-9 and TRBJ2-2, the complete variable domain reads DTGVSQNPRHKITKRGQNVTFRCDPISEHNRLYWYRQTLGQGPEFLTYFQNEAQLEKSRLLSDRFSAERPKGSFSTLEIQRTEQGDSAMYLCASSLVGTGTGELFFGEGSRLTVL.

This rearrangement joins TRBV7-2 to TRBJ1-1; no clear D. Trimming removed 8 bases at V and 4 bases at J, with 14 bases between. The V gene's germline CDR1 is SGHTA and CDR2 FQGNSA. The CDR3 has 13 residues. CDR3 coding DNA: TGTGCCAGCCTGACGATGACGGGCACTGAAGCTTTCTTT. It encodes CASLTMTGTEAFF.

The CDR3 coding sequence is TGCGCCAGCAGCTTGGTTGTGGGGGGACAGGGGAGCGATGGCTACACCTTC. Amino acid sequence: CASSLVVGGQGSDGYTF. The chain joins TRBV5-1 to TRBJ1-2; TRBD1 matches at 10 bases. The CDR3 extends over 17 amino acids. The ends lost 0 bases at V and 6 bases at J; junction bases unmatched: 11. The germline V gene encodes CDR1 SGHRS and CDR2 YFSETQ.

The chain joins TRBV5-4 to TRBJ1-6; maybe TRBD1 (6 bases). Between the trimmed V and J ends, which lost 10 bases and 7 bases, there was a span of 21 bases. Germline values: CDR1 SGHNT, CDR2 YYREEE (reference sequence). The CDR3 is 15 amino acids. CDR3 in amino acids: CAFLRWGGRNSPLHF. DNA of the CDR3: TGTGCCTTCCTACGCTGGGGGGGGCGGAATTCACCCCTCCACTTT.

The chain uses TRBV5-4 and TRBJ2-1; the match to TRBD1 covers 7 bases. Germline loops: CDR1 SGHNT, CDR2 YYREEE (reference sequence). This CDR3 comprises 15 residues. Losses at the gene ends were 6 bases for V and 6 bases for J; bases not matched to a gene: 12. The CDR3 loop is CASNTRGTQANEQFF. Written as DNA, the CDR3 is TGTGCCAGCAACACCAGGGGGACACAGGCCAATGAGCAGTTCTTC.

This chain links TRBV5-1 with TRBJ2-5; 10 bases match TRBD1. This CDR3 region has 12 residues. The V segment lost 6 bases and the J segment 5 bases; nucleotides outside the gene matches: 1. Germline CDR1 and CDR2: SGHRS and YFSETQ. The CDR3 DNA follows: TGCGCCAGCAAGGGACAGGGGGAGACCCAGTACTTC. Residues: CASKGQGETQYF.

V and J are TRBV6-4 and TRBJ2-5; 13 bases agree with TRBD2. This CDR3 has 15 amino acids. Germline lookup yields CDR1 MRHNA and CDR2 SNTAGT. V was pared by 6 bases and J by 8 bases, with 9 bases of the junction left unmatched. Here the CDR3 reads CASRGGTSGKRTQYF. The CDR3 coding sequence is TGTGCCAGCAGGGGCGGGACTAGCGGGAAGAGAACCCAGTACTTC.

The chain recombines TRBV9 with TRBJ2-1; a possible D gene is TRBD2 (6 bases). The CDR3 has 17 residues. Germline V gene sequence: CDR1 SGDLS, CDR2 YYNGEE. Trimming pared 4 bases from V and 4 bases from J, leaving 21 bases between. The DNA of the CDR3 is TGTGCCAGCAGCCCACTTGGAAAAGCGGGCGCATACAATGAGCAGTTCTTC. Translating gives CASSPLGKAGAYNEQFF.

The genes are TRBV25-1 and TRBJ2-1, with 12 bases matching TRBD2. Germline assignment: CDR1 MGHDK and CDR2 SYGVNS. This CDR3 contains 14 residues. The V segment lost 5 bases and the J segment 9 bases; nucleotides outside the gene matches: 5. The CDR3 loop is CASSILAGGTEQFF. The CDR3 nucleotides are TGTGCCAGCAGTATACTAGCGGGAGGCACTGAGCAGTTCTTC.

This clone was found a few times. The chain combines TRBV6-5 with TRBJ1-5; TRBD1 agrees at 9 bases. The CDR3 spans 15 residues. The junction had 5 bases not matched to a gene; V was cut back by 7 bases and J by 1 base. CDR1 and CDR2 from the germline V gene are MNHEY and SVGAGI. This CDR3 reads CASKQGQGSNQPQHF. The CDR3 DNA reads as TGTGCCAGCAAGCAGGGACAGGGCAGCAATCAGCCCCAGCATTTT.

V is TRBV10-3 and J is TRBJ2-7, with D unclear. Germline-derived CDR1 and CDR2 are ENHRY and SYGVKD. Trimming shortened V by 0 bases and J by 3 bases, and 6 bases separated the two germline ends. CDR3 size: 13 residues. The DNA of the CDR3 is TGTGCCATCAGTGAGTCGAGCGACTACGAGCAGTACTTC. It specifies CAISESSDYEQYF.

The CDR3 DNA follows: TGTGCCAGCAGTGTTAGGAGACAGCCGTGGACTGAAGCTTTCTTT. Translation: CASSVRRQPWTEAFF. V usage is TRBV2 and J usage is TRBJ1-1, with D perhaps matching TRBD1 (5 bases). From germline, CDR1 is SNHLY and CDR2 FYNNEI. The V and J ends lost 4 bases and 5 bases respectively, with 17 bases between them. The CDR3 covers 15 residues.

This clone was detected only once. The V call is TRBV6-5, the J call TRBJ1-1, with 7 bases identical to TRBD1. The V gene end was trimmed by 4 bases and the J gene end by 6 bases; junction bases not matched to a gene: 11. CDR3 size: 15 residues. CDR1 is MNHEY, CDR2 SVGAGI, per germline. The chain's CDR3 is CASSSSRGARAEAFF. The CDR3 coding sequence is TGTGCCAGCAGTTCCTCCAGGGGGGCTAGAGCTGAAGCTTTCTTT.

The V and J genes are TRBV28 and TRBJ2-1; TRBD2 matches 13 bases. CDR1 and CDR2 from the germline V gene are MDHEN and SYDVKM. This CDR3 contains 19 residues. The V and J ends lost 5 bases and 0 bases, in that order; junction bases with no gene match: 10. The CDR3 DNA reads as TGTGCCAGCAGTGCCTGGACTAGCGGGGGAGAGAGCTCCTACAATGAGCAGTTCTTC. Translation: CASSAWTSGGESSYNEQFF. The complete variable domain, with remaining parts taken from reference TRBV28 and TRBJ2-1, reads DVKVTQSSRYLVKRTGEKVFLECVQDMDHENMFWYRQDPGLGLRLIYFSYDVKMKEKGDIPEGYSVSREKKERFSLILESASTNQTSMYLCASSAWTSGGESSYNEQFFGPGTRLTVL.

The CDR3: CAISDRSSGNTIYF. The CDR3 DNA is TGTGCCATTTCGGACAGAAGCTCTGGAAACACCATATATTTT. This chain links TRBV10-3 with TRBJ1-3; weak D call: TRBD1 (6 bases). V dropped 9 bases and J dropped 0 bases, with 12 bases sitting between them. The CDR3 sequence is 14 residues long. CDR1 is ENHRY, CDR2 SYGVKD, per germline.